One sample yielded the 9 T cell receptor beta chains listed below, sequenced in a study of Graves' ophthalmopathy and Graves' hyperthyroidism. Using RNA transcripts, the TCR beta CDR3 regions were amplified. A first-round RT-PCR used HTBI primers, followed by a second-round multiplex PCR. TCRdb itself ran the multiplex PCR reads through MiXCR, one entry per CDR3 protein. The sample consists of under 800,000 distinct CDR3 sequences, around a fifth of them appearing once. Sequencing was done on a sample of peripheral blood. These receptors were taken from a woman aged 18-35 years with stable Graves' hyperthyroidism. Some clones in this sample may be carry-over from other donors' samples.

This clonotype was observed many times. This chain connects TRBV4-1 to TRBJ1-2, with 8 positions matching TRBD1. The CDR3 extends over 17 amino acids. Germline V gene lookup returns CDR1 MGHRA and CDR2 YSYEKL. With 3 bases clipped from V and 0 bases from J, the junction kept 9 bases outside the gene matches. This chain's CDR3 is CASSQAGTGSPNYGYTF. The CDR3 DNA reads TGCGCCAGCAGCCAGGCCGGGACAGGCTCCCCTAACTATGGCTACACCTTC.

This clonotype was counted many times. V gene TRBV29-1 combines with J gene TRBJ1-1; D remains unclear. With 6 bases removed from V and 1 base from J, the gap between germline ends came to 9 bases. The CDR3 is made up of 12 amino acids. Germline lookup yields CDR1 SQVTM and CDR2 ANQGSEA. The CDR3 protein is CSVGRANTEAFF. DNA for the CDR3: TGCAGCGTCGGGCGTGCGAACACTGAAGCTTTCTTT.

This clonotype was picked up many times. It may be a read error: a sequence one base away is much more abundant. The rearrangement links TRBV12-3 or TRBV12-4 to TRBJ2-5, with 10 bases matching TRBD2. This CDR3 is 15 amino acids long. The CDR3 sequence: CASSPLAGAPETKYF. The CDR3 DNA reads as TGTGCCAGCAGTCCGCTAGCGGGGGCCCCAGAGACCAAGTACTTC.

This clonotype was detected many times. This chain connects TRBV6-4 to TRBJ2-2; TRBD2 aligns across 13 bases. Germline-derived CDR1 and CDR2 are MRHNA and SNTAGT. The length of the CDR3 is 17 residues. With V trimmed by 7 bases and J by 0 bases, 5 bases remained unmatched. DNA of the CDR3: TGTGCCAGCACCCGGACTAGCGGGGGTTCGAACACCGGGGAGCTGTTTTTT. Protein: CASTRTSGGSNTGELFF.

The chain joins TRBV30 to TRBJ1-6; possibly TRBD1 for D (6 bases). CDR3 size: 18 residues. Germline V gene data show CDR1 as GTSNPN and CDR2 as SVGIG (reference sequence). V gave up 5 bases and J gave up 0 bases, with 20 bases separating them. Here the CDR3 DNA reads TGTGCCTGGGGGGGGGGGCTGCTCTGTAGCTCCTATAATTCACCCCTCCACTTT. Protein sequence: CAWGGGLLCSSYNSPLHF.

CDR3 residues: CASSQVRVNTGELFF. The CDR3 nucleotides read TGCGCCAGCAGCCAAGTTCGGGTTAACACCGGGGAGCTGTTTTTT. The chain is built from TRBV4-1 and TRBJ2-2; D is undetermined. CDR3 length equals 15 residues. CDR1 is MGHRA, CDR2 YSYEKL, per germline. The V end lost 1 base, the J end lost 2 bases, and 8 bases lay between the germline ends.

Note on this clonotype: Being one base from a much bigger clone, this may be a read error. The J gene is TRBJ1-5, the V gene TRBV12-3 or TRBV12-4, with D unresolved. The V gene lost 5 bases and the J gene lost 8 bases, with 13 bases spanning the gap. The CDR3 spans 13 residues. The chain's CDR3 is CASSPAGGEPQHF. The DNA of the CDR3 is TGTGCCAGCAGTCCGGCAGGTGGGGAGCCCCAGCATTTT.

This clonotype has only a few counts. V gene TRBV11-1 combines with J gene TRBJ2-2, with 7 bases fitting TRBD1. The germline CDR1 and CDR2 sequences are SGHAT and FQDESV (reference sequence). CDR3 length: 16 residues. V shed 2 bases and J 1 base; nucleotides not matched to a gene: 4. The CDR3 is CASSLRQGMNTGELFF. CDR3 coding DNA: TGTGCCAGCAGCTTAAGACAGGGAATGAACACCGGGGAGCTGTTTTTT.

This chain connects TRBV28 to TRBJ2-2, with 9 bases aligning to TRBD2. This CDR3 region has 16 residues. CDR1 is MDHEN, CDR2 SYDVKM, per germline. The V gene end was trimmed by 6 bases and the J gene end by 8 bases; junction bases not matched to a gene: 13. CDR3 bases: TGTGCCAGCAGCCCCCGGGGTAGCGGGAGTAAGGGGGAGCTGTTTTTT. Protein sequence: CASSPRGSGSKGELFF.